A single sample gave rise to the 18 T cell receptor beta chains below, sequenced in a study of blood T cell repertoires in COVID-19. This table comes from immunoSEQ multiplex PCR, and its TCRdb copy is limited to in-frame clones, with some not included. The repertoire includes around 450,000 clones, 70% to 90% of them detected once, and approximately 2% sits in the top ten. Sequenced sample: PBMCs or T cells enriched from blood (not recorded which). All receptors derive from a woman in her late teens or twenties with acute COVID-19.

The chain employs TRBV4-3 and TRBJ2-2; D is unresolved. The CDR3 contains 11 residues. Trimming shortened V by 5 bases and J by 5 bases, and 3 bases separated the two germline ends. CDR1 and CDR2 from the germline V gene are LGHNA and YSLEER. The CDR3 protein is CASSSTGELFF. The CDR3 DNA is TGCGCCAGCAGCTCAACCGGGGAGCTGTTTTTT.

This clone was seen just once. J is TRBJ2-3 and V is TRBV20-1, with D possibly being TRBD2 (6 bases). Germline values: CDR1 DFQATT, CDR2 SNEGSKA (reference sequence). V was trimmed by 3 bases and J by 0 bases, leaving 10 bases between them. The length of the CDR3 is 14 residues. The CDR3 loop is CSASSGTSTDTQYF. The CDR3 nucleotides read TGCAGTGCTAGTAGCGGAACTAGCACAGATACGCAGTATTTT.

This chain uses TRBV14 with TRBJ1-1; D is unresolved. CDR1 and CDR2 from the germline V gene are SGHDN and FVKESK. The V end was cut by 1 base, the J end by 4 bases, with 10 bases between. The CDR3 is 14 residues long. Here the CDR3 reads CASSQVPGITEAFF. CDR3 in DNA: TGTGCCAGCAGCCAAGTACCGGGGATCACTGAAGCTTTCTTT.

The chain carries TRBV19 and TRBJ2-7; TRBD1 aligns across 9 bases. With 5 bases clipped from V and 3 bases from J, the junction kept 8 bases outside the gene matches. CDR3 size: 15 residues. From germline, CDR1 is LNHDA and CDR2 SQIVND (reference sequence). In DNA form, the CDR3 reads TGTGCCAGTAGTTCTCCCGGGACAGGGAACTACGAGCAGTACTTC. Residues: CASSSPGTGNYEQYF.

The genes are TRBV3-1 (or the pseudogene TRBV3-2) and TRBJ1-1, with D possibly matching TRBD1 (6 bases). Germline-derived CDR1 and CDR2 are LGHDT and YNNKEL (reference sequence). This CDR3 spans 14 amino acids. V was pared by 4 bases and J by 1 base, with 10 bases between. CDR3 bases: TGTGCCAGCAGCCCTGTGGACAGGAACACTGAAGCTTTCTTT. It specifies CASSPVDRNTEAFF.

To note about this clone: Mismatch with germline at one junction end may stem from a read error. The rearrangement links TRBV5-6 to TRBJ1-1; D perhaps matches TRBD1 (6 bases). Germline lookup yields CDR1 SGHDT and CDR2 YYEEEE. This CDR3 has 11 amino acids. The CDR3 spells CASSQGQGWDF. The CDR3 bases are TGTGCCAGCAGCCAGGGACAAGGGTGGGACTTT. Using reference TRBV5-6 and TRBJ1-1 for the parts outside the CDR3, the full variable domain is DAGVTQSPTHLIKTRGQQVTLRCSPKSGHDTVSWYQQALGQGPQFIFQYYEEEERQRGNFPDRFSGHQFPNYSSELNVNALLLGDSALYLCASSQGQGWDFGQGTRLTVV.

This chain connects TRBV7-8 to TRBJ2-7; no clear D gene. The germline V gene has CDR1 SGHVS and CDR2 FQNEAQ. The CDR3 runs to 14 residues. V shed 1 base and J shed 6 bases, with 13 bases lying between them. Here the CDR3 DNA reads TGTGCCAGCAGCTTAGATGGCAGTGGAGCCGAGCAGTACTTC. Protein product: CASSLDGSGAEQYF.

The V and J genes are TRBV9 and TRBJ2-7; 7 bases line up with TRBD1. CDR3 length equals 15 residues. CDR1 and CDR2 from the germline V gene are SGDLS and YYNGEE. Germline trimming cut 0 bases from V and 7 bases from J; bases unmatched to any gene: 10. The CDR3 loop is CASSVVAGGIREQYF. CDR3 bases: TGTGCCAGCAGCGTAGTGGCAGGGGGTATTAGGGAGCAGTACTTC.

The V call is TRBV18, the J call TRBJ1-1; D possibly corresponds to TRBD1 (5 bases). CDR3 length: 11 amino acids. The ends were cut back, 4 bases at V and 7 bases at J, with 7 bases in the middle. Looked up from germline, CDR1 is KGHSH and CDR2 is LQKENI. The DNA of the CDR3 is TGTGCCAGCTCACTGACAGTTGAAGCTTTCTTT. It specifies CASSLTVEAFF.

V is TRBV30 and J is TRBJ1-2; D is unclear. The CDR3 is 13 residues long. The germline V and J ends were trimmed by 2 bases and 2 bases, with 9 bases remaining between them. Germline CDR1 GTSNPN, CDR2 SVGIG (reference sequence). The CDR3 loop reads CAWSSEQNYGYTF. For the CDR3, the DNA is TGTGCCTGGAGTTCGGAGCAGAACTATGGCTACACCTTC.

This sequence joins TRBV27 and TRBJ1-2, with D possibly TRBD1 on 6 matching bases. V was shortened by 7 bases and J by 2 bases, with 14 bases between the two germline ends. From germline, CDR1 is MNHEY and CDR2 SMNVEV (reference sequence). CDR3 length: 14 residues. CDR3 bases: TGTGCCAGCACTCGGGGGGCAGGAAACTATGGCTACACCTTC. Protein: CASTRGAGNYGYTF.

DNA for the CDR3: TGTGCCAGTAGTATCCAGCGGGGGAACAATGAGCAGTTCTTC. It specifies CASSIQRGNNEQFF. The chain carries TRBV19 and TRBJ2-1, with TRBD2 identical over 8 bases. CDR3 length: 14 residues. Trimming removed 3 bases from V and 5 bases from J; junction bases left unmatched: 3. CDR1 and CDR2 from the germline V gene are LNHDA and SQIVND (reference sequence).

The V gene is TRBV25-1, the J gene TRBJ1-5; 8 bases fit TRBD1. This CDR3 has 14 residues. V shed 6 bases, J shed 5 bases, and the junction held 6 bases outside the gene matches. Germline V gene data show CDR1 as MGHDK and CDR2 as SYGVNS. In DNA form, the CDR3 reads TGTGCCAGCAGCGCACAGGGGGGGTATCAGCCCCAGCATTTT. Residues: CASSAQGGYQPQHF.

This chain joins TRBV19 and TRBJ1-1; 7 bases are a match to TRBD1. The germline gives CDR1 LNHDA, CDR2 SQIVND (reference sequence). The CDR3 contains 13 residues. The trim removed 5 bases at V and 1 base at J, leaving 1 base unmatched. The CDR3 here is CASSGTANTEAFF. CDR3 coding DNA: TGTGCCAGTAGTGGGACAGCGAACACTGAAGCTTTCTTT.

V usage is TRBV6-5 and J usage is TRBJ2-2; 7 bases align to TRBD1. Germline CDR1 is MNHEY and CDR2 is SVGAGI. Trimming at V came to 7 bases and at J to 4 bases, leaving 6 bases not matched to a gene. The CDR3 has 14 residues. The CDR3 region is CASKENRGTGELFF. The DNA of the CDR3 is TGTGCCAGCAAAGAGAACAGGGGCACCGGGGAGCTGTTTTTT.

This clone turned up a few times. The genes are TRBV3-1 (or the pseudogene TRBV3-2) and TRBJ2-7, with TRBD1 matching over 9 bases. Germline CDR1 LGHDT, CDR2 YNNKEL (reference sequence). With V trimmed by 5 bases and J by 5 bases, 10 bases remained unmatched. The CDR3 is made up of 15 amino acids. The CDR3 loop reads CASSAGQGLVDEQYF. CDR3 DNA: TGTGCCAGCAGCGCAGGACAGGGGTTGGTGGACGAGCAGTACTTC.

This clone was seen once. The chain recombines TRBV7-6 with TRBJ2-7; 10 positions match TRBD2. The germline V gene encodes CDR1 SGHVS and CDR2 FNYEAQ. The CDR3 spans 15 residues. V was pared by 1 base and J by 5 bases, with 5 bases of the junction left unmatched. The CDR3 protein is CASSLVASGSDEQYF. The CDR3 DNA is TGTGCCAGCAGCTTAGTGGCTAGCGGGAGTGACGAGCAGTACTTC. Combining the CDR3 with reference TRBV7-6 and TRBJ2-7 gives the whole variable domain GAGVSQSPRYKVTKRGQDVALRCDPISGHVSLYWYRQALGQGPEFLTYFNYEAQQDKSGLPNDRFSAERPEGSISTLTIQRTEQRDSAMYRCASSLVASGSDEQYFGPGTRLTVT.

This chain links TRBV13 with TRBJ1-6; D is undetermined. Trimming cost V 5 bases and J 7 bases, with 15 bases left between them. The CDR3 covers 15 residues. From germline, CDR1 is PRHDT and CDR2 FYEKMQ (reference sequence). CDR3: CASSAGRTVNSPLHF. The CDR3 DNA reads TGTGCCAGCAGCGCAGGACGGACTGTCAATTCACCCCTCCACTTT.